This T cell receptor beta chain was recorded in a study of shared T cell receptors in the human thymus. Repertoires were generated with immunoSEQ multiplex PCR, while TCRdb's copy carries only in-frame clones and drops some. Here the sample spans hundreds of thousands of clones, approximately 95% being singletons. The sequence was collected from a human donor. What was sequenced was thymocytes.

CDR3: CASRGRTYGYTF. For the CDR3, the DNA is TGTGCCAGTAGGGGACGAACCTATGGCTACACCTTC. The rearrangement uses TRBV19 and TRBJ1-2; the D gene is possibly TRBD1 (5 bases). The CDR3 has 12 amino acids. V lost 6 bases, J lost 4 bases, and 9 bases lay in between. Germline loops: CDR1 LNHDA, CDR2 SQIVND (reference sequence).